The present entry profiles one TCR beta chain with its context. Under the authors' procedure: Estimation of nucleated cell counts was performed using reference gene primer amplification. The data were produced by immunoSEQ multiplex PCR, yet TCRdb's version contains in-frame clones alone and is incomplete. V and J calls and clone size are given by that table; D and trimming were obtained from the DNA. In the table there are roughly 100,000 clones, around 84% of which are singletons. The data derive from a study of blood T cell repertoires in COVID-19. About the research overall: From T cells, B-cell-depleted T cells, or PBMCs came the material, which was cDNA or gDNA.

Germline V gives CDR1 LNHDA, CDR2 SQIVND (reference sequence). The CDR3 is 16 amino acids. Germline trimming cut 6 bases from V and 5 bases from J; bases unmatched to any gene: 12. The chain has TRBV19 and TRBJ2-5, with 10 bases lining up with TRBD1. The sequenced sample was peripheral blood. This receptor was identified in an elderly woman with acute or convalescent COVID-19. Written as DNA, the CDR3 is TGTGCCAGTAGGGGACAGGGGAGATCCCAATACGAGACCCAGTACTTC. It translates to CASRGQGRSQYETQYF.